This T cell receptor (beta chain) was retrieved from a study of cytomegalovirus exposure and HLA in healthy donors. The PCR was carried out with 60 Vbeta primers and 13 Jbeta primers. The repertoire was sequenced with immunoSEQ multiplex PCR; TCRdb's copy has only in-frame clones and lacks some. This table holds around 200,000 clones, approximately 86% found once. This clone was counted only a few times. Sequencing input: PBMCs. The origin of this receptor is a woman between 25 and 40 years old in good health and CMV-seronegative.

The DNA of the CDR3 is TGTGCCAGCAGCACGGACAGGTCCCTCGCTTTCTTT. Translating it yields CASSTDRSLAFF. V and J are TRBV7-9 and TRBJ1-1, with 7 bases fitting TRBD1. The germline V gene encodes CDR1 SEHNR and CDR2 FQNEAQ (reference sequence). CDR3 length: 12 amino acids. The junction had 8 bases not matched to a gene; V was cut back by 5 bases and J by 11 bases.